The 32 T cell receptor beta chains given below trace back to one sample, sequenced in a study of regulatory T cells in long-lasting Graves disease. TCR beta libraries were built with iRepertoire HTBI primers and Arm-PCR of CDR3 regions. TCRdb fed the multiplex PCR reads into MiXCR, producing one record per CDR3 protein. The table records roughly 420,000 distinct CDR3 sequences, roughly 15% of them present only once. The time point is: newly diagnosed GD, antithyroid drugs for less than 3 months. The TCR library was prepared using RNA isolated from PBMCs. These data are also associated with another study on T cells in Graves' hyperthyroidism and ophthalmopathy.

This specimen consisted of peripheral blood mononuclear cells (PBMCs), obtained at new diagnosis, from a patient treated with antithyroid drugs. The receptors were sampled from a woman between 45 and 65 years old with Graves disease.

In this sample, this clonotype turned up many times. This chain uses TRBV28 with TRBJ2-2, with D maybe TRBD1 (5 bases). This CDR3 has 14 residues. V dropped 2 bases and J dropped 2 bases, with 6 bases sitting between them. From germline, CDR1 is MDHEN and CDR2 SYDVKM. In DNA form, the CDR3 reads TGTGCCAGCAGTTTAACAGGAAACACCGGGGAGCTGTTTTTT. Protein: CASSLTGNTGELFF.

The chain links TRBV3-1 to TRBJ1-3; D gene uncertain. CDR3 length: 14 residues. V was cut by 4 bases and J by 3 bases, with 10 bases left in between. Germline loops: CDR1 LGHDT, CDR2 YNNKEL (reference sequence). The CDR3 spells CASSPDGLGNTIYF. CDR3 bases: TGTGCCAGCAGCCCCGACGGGCTTGGAAACACCATATATTTT. Looking up the rest from reference TRBV3-1 and TRBJ1-3 gives the full variable domain: DTAVSQTPKYLVTQMGNDKSIKCEQNLGHDTMYWYKQDSKKFLKIMFSYNNKELIINETVPNRFSPKSPDKAHLNLHINSLELGDSAVYFCASSPDGLGNTIYFGEGSWLTVV.

The chain joins TRBV6-5 to TRBJ2-2, with 11 bases that match TRBD1. J gave up 6 bases and V 2 bases, and 2 bases lay outside the gene matches. Germline V gene lookup returns CDR1 MNHEY and CDR2 SVGAGI. The CDR3 contains 15 residues. CDR3 amino acids: CASSYGDRGAGELFF. The CDR3 bases are TGTGCCAGCAGTTACGGGGACAGGGGGGCCGGGGAGCTGTTTTTT.

This clonotype appeared many times. The rearrangement links TRBV6-1 to TRBJ2-7, with 7 bases aligning to TRBD2. This CDR3 is 15 amino acids long. Per germline, CDR1 MNHNS and CDR2 SASEGT. J gave up 4 bases and V 7 bases, and 13 bases lay outside the gene matches. DNA for the CDR3: TGTGCCAGCACCTCTAACGTTGGTAGCGGGTACGAGCAGTACTTC. Its translation is CASTSNVGSGYEQYF.

This clonotype was detected many times. V usage is TRBV2 and J usage is TRBJ2-7, with D uncertain. There are 11 residues in the CDR3. Trimming left V 4 bases short and J 4 bases short, with 5 bases between. CDR1 is SNHLY and CDR2 is FYNNEI in the germline V gene. Written as DNA, the CDR3 is TGTGCCAGCAGTGCTCGGTACGAGCAGTACTTC. This sequence encodes CASSARYEQYF. Full variable domain (rest looked up from reference TRBV2 and TRBJ2-7): EPEVTQTPSHQVTQMGQEVILRCVPISNHLYFYWYRQILGQKVEFLVSFYNNEISEKSEIFDDQFSVERPDGSNFTLKIRSTKLEDSAMYFCASSARYEQYFGPGTRLTVT.

The J gene is TRBJ2-1, the V gene TRBV9, with 8 bases lining up with TRBD2. This CDR3 has 17 residues. Germline values: CDR1 SGDLS, CDR2 YYNGEE. V shed 0 bases, J shed 2 bases, and the junction held 7 bases outside the gene matches. The CDR3: CASSVATGSGTYNEQFF. CDR3 DNA: TGTGCCAGCAGCGTAGCTACGGGTAGCGGGACCTACAATGAGCAGTTCTTC.

This clonotype was recorded a few times. The chain recombines TRBV30 with TRBJ1-1; D is ambiguous. Trimming stripped 0 bases from V and 5 bases from J, with 16 bases between. The length of the CDR3 is 15 residues. From germline, CDR1 is GTSNPN and CDR2 SVGIG (reference sequence). The CDR3 here is CAWSVWYGSLTEAFF. CDR3 in DNA: TGTGCCTGGAGTGTGTGGTACGGGTCGTTGACTGAAGCTTTCTTT.

This clonotype was seen repeatedly, ten times or more. The chain couples TRBV6-5 to TRBJ2-7, with D perhaps given as TRBD1 or TRBD2 (5 bases each). Per germline, CDR1 MNHEY and CDR2 SVGAGI. Trimming pared 3 bases from V and 2 bases from J, leaving 11 bases between. The CDR3 is 14 amino acids. The CDR3 DNA follows: TGTGCCAGCAGTTATGGGACCCCGCCCTACGAGCAGTACTTC. This gives the protein CASSYGTPPYEQYF.

This clonotype appeared a few times. The J gene is TRBJ2-3, the V gene TRBV10-3, with 9 bases fitting TRBD2. The CDR3 is made up of 15 amino acids. Germline V gene data show CDR1 as ENHRY and CDR2 as SYGVKD. The J segment lost 2 bases and the V segment lost 6 bases, leaving 6 bases of the junction unmatched. The CDR3 nucleotides are TGTGCCATCAGGCGACTAGCGGAGGACACAGATACGCAGTATTTT. It is translated as CAIRRLAEDTDTQYF.

As to this clonotype: This could be a read error, since a much larger clone is one nucleotide away. This sequence joins TRBV6-2 or TRBV6-3 and TRBJ1-5, with D maybe TRBD1 (6 bases). Germline V lookup: CDR1 MNHEY, CDR2 SVGEGT. The CDR3 runs to 15 residues. Written as DNA, the CDR3 is TGTGCCAGCAGTCAAGGGTCGGGGGGCAATCAGCTCCAGCATTTT. Its translation is CASSQGSGGNQLQHF.

Comments on this clonotype: A read error may account for a junction end that differs from germline. The J gene is TRBJ2-3, the V gene TRBV12-3 or TRBV12-4; no firm D call. This CDR3 contains 11 residues. The CDR3 DNA is TGTGCCGGCAGTCTTCGAGGTACGCAGTATTTT. It translates to CAGSLRGTQYF.

This clonotype has ten or more counts. This rearrangement joins TRBV28 to TRBJ1-6; D gene ambiguous. The CDR3 sequence is 11 residues long. CDR1 MDHEN and CDR2 SYDVKM come from the germline V gene. The ends were cut back, 6 bases at V and 9 bases at J, with 6 bases in the middle. The CDR3 here is CASSLSSPLHF. Written as DNA, the CDR3 is TGTGCCAGCAGCCTGAGTTCACCCCTCCACTTT.

The sample holds many counts of this clonotype. This chain links TRBV12-5 with TRBJ2-3, with 9 bases aligning to TRBD2. The CDR3 covers 18 residues. Trimming cost V 0 bases and J 3 bases; bases outside gene matches: 10. Per germline, CDR1 LGHNT and CDR2 FRNRAP. The CDR3 here is CASGLVLGGTSWTDTQYF. As DNA, the CDR3 is TGTGCTAGTGGTTTGGTACTTGGTGGGACTAGCTGGACAGATACGCAGTATTTT.

Only a few counts were recorded for this clonotype. Germline is not matched at one junction end, which may reflect a read error. The rearrangement links TRBV6-1 to TRBJ2-2; 8 bases align to TRBD1. The CDR3 is made up of 17 amino acids. CDR1 and CDR2 (germline): MNHNS, SASEGT. CDR3 amino acids: CASSRDRRLRNTGELFF. The DNA of the CDR3 is TGCGCCAGCAGCCGGGACAGGAGGCTCAGAAACACCGGGGAGCTGTTTTTT.

Many counts were recorded for this clonotype. The chain couples TRBV27 to TRBJ2-2, with 8 bases lining up with TRBD1. Per the germline V gene, CDR1 is MNHEY and CDR2 is SMNVEV (reference sequence). Unmatched junction bases numbered 7, after V lost 5 bases and J lost 5 bases. The CDR3 is made up of 15 amino acids. The CDR3 loop is CASSPYRTGTGELFF. The CDR3 DNA reads as TGTGCCAGCAGTCCATACCGGACAGGGACCGGGGAGCTGTTTTTT.

This rearrangement joins TRBV27 to TRBJ1-4; D gene uncertain. Looked up from germline, CDR1 is MNHEY and CDR2 is SMNVEV (reference sequence). There are 14 residues in the CDR3. V shed 3 bases and J shed 4 bases, with 9 bases lying between them. Here the CDR3 DNA reads TGTGCCAGCAGTTTGGGGAGGAGTAATGAAAAACTGTTTTTT. This translates into CASSLGRSNEKLFF.

For this clonotype: This could be a read error, since a much larger clone is one nucleotide away. The chain employs TRBV5-5 and TRBJ1-1; TRBD1 might be the D (5 bases). The V end was cut by 0 bases, the J end by 2 bases, with 11 bases between. Germline V gene lookup returns CDR1 SGHKS and CDR2 YYEKEE (reference sequence). The CDR3 loop spans 15 amino acids. The chain's CDR3 is CASSLDADSNTEAFF. Here the CDR3 DNA reads TGTGCCAGCAGCTTGGATGCCGACAGTAACACTGAAGCTTTCTTT.

Only a few counts were recorded for this clonotype. The V and J genes are TRBV19 and TRBJ1-5, with D uncertain. V shed 2 bases and J shed 1 base, with 9 bases lying between them. This CDR3 has 15 residues. Germline lookup yields CDR1 LNHDA and CDR2 SQIVND (reference sequence). The CDR3 region is CASSIQIMSNQPQHF. The CDR3 DNA reads as TGTGCCAGTAGTATACAGATTATGAGCAATCAGCCCCAGCATTTT. Full variable domain (missing parts from reference TRBV19 and TRBJ1-5): DGGITQSPKYLFRKEGQNVTLSCEQNLNHDAMYWYRQDPGQGLRLIYYSQIVNDFQKGDIAEGYSVSREKKESFPLTVTSAQKNPTAFYLCASSIQIMSNQPQHFGDGTRLSIL.

This clonotype occurred once. The chain joins TRBV4-1 to TRBJ2-1; 9 nucleotides match TRBD2. This CDR3 has 14 amino acids. Per germline, CDR1 MGHRA and CDR2 YSYEKL. The CDR3 sequence: CGPVSGRSYNEQFF. The CDR3, as DNA: TGCGGCCCCGTTAGCGGGAGATCCTACAATGAGCAGTTCTTC.

The chain uses TRBV6-5 and TRBJ2-7; 9 bases fit TRBD1. V trimming: 1 base; J trimming: 5 bases; junction bases outside the gene matches: 3. CDR3 length: 14 residues. Germline values: CDR1 MNHEY, CDR2 SVGAGI. The CDR3 bases are TGTGCCAGCAGTTACTACGGACAGGGGAACGAGCAGTACTTC. Protein: CASSYYGQGNEQYF.

The sample holds a few counts of this clonotype. The J gene is TRBJ1-5, the V gene TRBV6-1; D call uncertain. Germline CDR1 MNHNS, CDR2 SASEGT. Trimming took off 7 bases at V and 5 bases at J, with 12 bases between the two ends. This CDR3 comprises 13 residues. This chain's CDR3 is CASTSEEDQPQHF. In DNA form, the CDR3 reads TGTGCCAGCACGAGTGAGGAGGATCAGCCCCAGCATTTT.

In its sample, this clonotype was seen many times. The chain is built from TRBV25-1 and TRBJ1-2; D possibly corresponds to TRBD1 (5 bases). CDR3 length equals 15 residues. The V end lost 5 bases, the J end lost 0 bases, and 13 bases lay between the germline ends. Germline CDR1 reads MGHDK; CDR2 reads SYGVNS. This CDR3 is CASSRLGRANYGYTF. CDR3 DNA: TGTGCCAGCAGTCGCTTGGGACGGGCTAACTATGGCTACACCTTC.

This clonotype was picked up many times. The rearrangement joins TRBV27 to TRBJ2-1, with 10 nucleotides matching TRBD2. The CDR3 length is 14 residues. Germline CDR1 and CDR2: MNHEY and SMNVEV (reference sequence). Losses at the gene ends were 2 bases for V and 9 bases for J; bases not matched to a gene: 4. Written as DNA, the CDR3 is TGTGCCAGCAGTTTACTAGCGGGAGCGGGTGAGCAGTTCTTC. Translated, it gives CASSLLAGAGEQFF.

This clonotype was found many times. Compared with germline, one end of the junction differs, possibly owing to a read error. CDR3 bases: TGCAGTGCTGGGGGGACTAGCGGGAGATTT. This translates into CSAGGTSGRF. The V gene is TRBV20-1, the J gene TRBJ2-3; 14 bases match TRBD2. Germline assignment: CDR1 DFQATT and CDR2 SNEGSKA (reference sequence). The CDR3 length is 10 residues.

As for this clonotype: A read error may be the cause here, since a much bigger clone is one base away. The rearrangement joins TRBV6-1 to TRBJ2-7, with TRBD2 matching 10 bases. This CDR3 has 14 residues. Trimming removed 7 bases from V and 6 bases from J; junction bases left unmatched: 9. CDR1 MNHNS and CDR2 SASEGT come from the germline V gene. This chain's CDR3 is CASNRAGGTCEQYF. DNA for the CDR3: TGTGCCAGCAACCGAGCGGGAGGGACGTGCGAGCAGTACTTC.

V gene TRBV6-1 combines with J gene TRBJ1-6; D possibly corresponds to TRBD1 (5 bases). V was trimmed by 6 bases and J by 4 bases, leaving 16 bases between them. CDR3 length: 16 residues. Germline V CDR1 and CDR2: MNHNS, SASEGT. The CDR3 DNA is TGTGCCAGCAGGCCCCAGACCGGGGGTTATAATTCACCCCTCCACTTT. Protein: CASRPQTGGYNSPLHF.

V usage is TRBV20-1 and J usage is TRBJ2-1, with D unresolved. Trimming removed 0 bases at V and 1 base at J, with 10 bases between. CDR3 length equals 15 residues. Germline values: CDR1 DFQATT, CDR2 SNEGSKA (reference sequence). Written as DNA, the CDR3 is TGCAGTGCTAGAGATTTGATAAGGTCCTACAATGAGCAGTTCTTC. This translates into CSARDLIRSYNEQFF.

In the case of this clonotype: A much larger clone sits a single nucleotide away, making a read error possible. The chain has TRBV6-1 and TRBJ1-5; perhaps TRBD1 as D (5 bases). Trimming pared 8 bases from V and 1 base from J, leaving 12 bases between. Germline-derived CDR1 and CDR2 are MNHNS and SASEGT. The CDR3 extends over 14 amino acids. The CDR3 region has the DNA TGTGCCAGCGAGCCAGGGTACAGCAATCAGCCCCAGCATTTT. The encoded protein is CASEPGYSNQPQHF.

This clonotype has at least ten counts. The genes are TRBV11-1 and TRBJ2-1; 11 bases are shared with TRBD2. The CDR3 covers 17 residues. The germline V gene has CDR1 SGHAT and CDR2 FQDESV (reference sequence). With V trimmed by 3 bases and J by 0 bases, 4 bases remained unmatched. As DNA, the CDR3 is TGTGCCAGCAGCTTCACTAGCGGGAGCGTCTCCTACAATGAGCAGTTCTTC. It is translated as CASSFTSGSVSYNEQFF.

This clonotype was recorded at least ten times. The genes are TRBV3-1 and TRBJ2-7; 9 nucleotides match TRBD1. The CDR3 consists of 14 residues. V lost 1 base, J lost 7 bases, and 5 bases stayed unmatched. The germline gives CDR1 LGHDT, CDR2 YNNKEL (reference sequence). CDR3 sequence reads: CASSQGTGVWEQYF. The CDR3 DNA reads as TGTGCCAGCAGCCAAGGGACAGGGGTCTGGGAGCAGTACTTC.

This clonotype was seen more than once but under ten times. The V and J genes are TRBV20-1 and TRBJ2-1; the match to TRBD2 covers 11 bases. The CDR3 sequence is 18 residues long. J was trimmed by 0 bases and V by 3 bases; bases with no gene match: 10. In germline, CDR1 is DFQATT, CDR2 SNEGSKA (reference sequence). The CDR3 DNA reads as TGCAGTGCTAGCCTACCGGGACTAGCGGCCTACTCCTACAATGAGCAGTTCTTC. Translating gives CSASLPGLAAYSYNEQFF.

The chain is built from TRBV6-1 and TRBJ1-5; 11 bases are shared with TRBD1. Losses at the gene ends were 7 bases for V and 5 bases for J; bases not matched to a gene: 4. The CDR3 is 14 amino acids. Germline assignment: CDR1 MNHNS and CDR2 SASEGT. The CDR3 here is CASTRTGGDQPQHF. The CDR3 nucleotides are TGTGCCAGCACCCGGACAGGGGGCGATCAGCCCCAGCATTTT.